These 20 T cell receptor beta chains were sequenced from one sample in a study of CD4 T cells in relation to SARS-CoV-2 and coronaviruses (dated by TCRdb to about 2021). CD4+ T cells from unexposed donors were collected before the COVID-19 pandemic (2011-2018). After around 11 days of culture, CD4+ T cells were isolated with the EasySep CD4+ T cell isolation kit. No cognate antigen is known for these TCRs. Library preparation used the immunoSEQ multiplex PCR assay. TCRdb limited this immuneACCESS table to in-frame rearrangements with V and J called. A share of clones is missing; checked studies link under half to unresolved V genes, and the rest is unexplained. The sample data list roughly 12,000 clones, and about 72% of these were observed just once. The ten top clones hold around 13% of the sample. Source material: CD4+ T cells from PBMCs, cultured in vitro. The receptors derive from a human donor in good health.

The gene calls are TRBV2 and TRBJ2-7; D is perhaps TRBD1 (5 bases). The ends were cut back, 3 bases at V and 3 bases at J, with 12 bases in the middle. The CDR3 extends over 14 amino acids. CDR1 and CDR2 from the germline V gene are SNHLY and FYNNEI. CDR3 amino acids: CASSEGRVGYEQYF. In DNA, the CDR3 is TGTGCCAGCAGTGAGGGCAGGGTGGGCTACGAGCAGTACTTC.

V usage is TRBV6-4 and J usage is TRBJ2-3, with D possibly being TRBD1 (6 bases). Germline assignment: CDR1 MRHNA and CDR2 SNTAGT. CDR3 size: 15 residues. V lost 2 bases to trimming and J lost 2 bases, with 11 bases between them. This chain's CDR3 is CASSDTPGATDTQYF. As DNA, the CDR3 is TGTGCCAGCAGTGACACGCCAGGGGCCACAGATACGCAGTATTTT.

This chain connects TRBV9 to TRBJ1-1, with no clear D. Trimming took 1 base from V and 1 from J, leaving 11 bases between them. This CDR3 contains 15 residues. Per the germline V gene, CDR1 is SGDLS and CDR2 is YYNGEE. CDR3 nucleotides: TGTGCCAGCAGCGTATCTCGCAGGAGGAACACTGAAGCTTTCTTT. It translates to CASSVSRRRNTEAFF.

The V gene is TRBV2, the J gene TRBJ2-2; D is possibly TRBD2 (5 bases). Between the trimmed V and J ends, which lost 2 bases and 8 bases, there was a span of 9 bases. The CDR3 extends over 13 amino acids. Germline values: CDR1 SNHLY, CDR2 FYNNEI. The CDR3 loop is CASSERGVGELFF. DNA for the CDR3: TGTGCCAGCAGTGAACGGGGAGTGGGGGAGCTGTTTTTT.

This rearrangement joins TRBV30 to TRBJ1-4; 7 bases align to TRBD1. Germline assignment: CDR1 GTSNPN and CDR2 SVGIG (reference sequence). V lost 0 bases, J lost 6 bases, and 4 bases stayed unmatched. This CDR3 region has 14 residues. CDR3 sequence (DNA): TGTGCCTGGAGTGTGGGACAGCCAGATGAAAAACTGTTTTTT. This encodes CAWSVGQPDEKLFF.

The chain joins TRBV27 to TRBJ2-7; TRBD1 matches at 7 bases. The CDR3 sequence is 13 residues long. Per the germline V gene, CDR1 is MNHEY and CDR2 is SMNVEV (reference sequence). V was clipped by 7 bases and J by 5 bases; unmatched bases: 8. The CDR3 reads CASKMTGLNEQYF. Here the CDR3 DNA reads TGTGCCAGCAAAATGACAGGGTTGAACGAGCAGTACTTC.

This rearrangement joins TRBV2 to TRBJ1-5, with TRBD1 as a possible D gene (6 bases). CDR1 is SNHLY and CDR2 is FYNNEI in the germline V gene. V was cut by 7 bases and J by 5 bases, with 15 bases left in between. This CDR3 is built from 14 residues. The CDR3 sequence is CASKGGVQDQPQHF. As DNA, the CDR3 is TGTGCCAGCAAGGGGGGGGTACAGGATCAGCCCCAGCATTTT. The full variable domain, completed using reference TRBV2 and TRBJ1-5, is EPEVTQTPSHQVTQMGQEVILRCVPISNHLYFYWYRQILGQKVEFLVSFYNNEISEKSEIFDDQFSVERPDGSNFTLKIRSTKLEDSAMYFCASKGGVQDQPQHFGDGTRLSIL.

J is TRBJ1-2 and V is TRBV5-1, with D unclear. The CDR3 consists of 13 residues. Trimming took 0 bases from V and 4 from J, leaving 7 bases between them. The germline gives CDR1 SGHRS, CDR2 YFSETQ. The CDR3 nucleotides are TGCGCCAGCAGCTTGGCGGAAACCTATGGCTACACCTTC. Its translation is CASSLAETYGYTF.

The chain links TRBV5-1 to TRBJ2-1; 9 nucleotides match TRBD2. Losses at the gene ends were 5 bases for V and 8 bases for J; bases not matched to a gene: 8. Per the germline V gene, CDR1 is SGHRS and CDR2 is YFSETQ. This CDR3 comprises 14 residues. The CDR3 sequence is CASRVAGDPYEQFF. DNA for the CDR3: TGCGCCAGCAGAGTAGCGGGAGATCCCTATGAGCAGTTCTTC. Filled out from reference TRBV5-1 and TRBJ2-1, the complete variable domain reads KAGVTQTPRYLIKTRGQQVTLSCSPISGHRSVSWYQQTPGQGLQFLFEYFSETQRNKGNFPGRFSGRQFSNSRSEMNVSTLELGDSALYLCASRVAGDPYEQFFGPGTRLTVL.

This clone appeared a few times. V usage is TRBV18 and J usage is TRBJ1-1; 7 bases fit TRBD1. Germline V gene lookup returns CDR1 KGHSH and CDR2 LQKENI. The CDR3 is made up of 15 amino acids. The V gene end was trimmed by 6 bases and the J gene end by 0 bases; junction bases not matched to a gene: 7. The chain's CDR3 is CASSGDSSMNTEAFF. CDR3 in DNA: TGTGCCAGCTCCGGGGACAGTTCTATGAACACTGAAGCTTTCTTT.

The rearrangement joins TRBV30 to TRBJ1-5; 8 bases are shared with TRBD1. V dropped 2 bases and J dropped 6; count of bases not matched to a gene: 3. This CDR3 spans 13 amino acids. Germline V lookup: CDR1 GTSNPN, CDR2 SVGIG (reference sequence). The chain's CDR3 is CAWSRGQGQPQHF. The CDR3 bases are TGTGCCTGGAGTAGAGGACAGGGTCAGCCCCAGCATTTT.

This clone was counted between two and nine times. The V and J genes are TRBV18 and TRBJ1-1; the D is unclear. Germline V gene data show CDR1 as KGHSH and CDR2 as LQKENI. Trimming pared 5 bases from V and 4 bases from J, leaving 11 bases between. The CDR3 has 13 residues. The CDR3 spells CASSADRGTEAFF. The CDR3, as DNA: TGTGCCAGCTCAGCGGACCGTGGCACTGAAGCTTTCTTT.

V gene TRBV10-3 combines with J gene TRBJ2-5; unclear D gene. CDR3 length: 15 residues. V shed 2 bases and J shed 4 bases, with 14 bases lying between them. Germline assignment: CDR1 ENHRY and CDR2 SYGVKD. CDR3 DNA: TGTGCCATCAGTGAGCAAGGGCAGGTTGGAGAGACCCAGTACTTC. This codes for CAISEQGQVGETQYF.

This chain uses TRBV28 with TRBJ1-6; D may be TRBD1 (6 bases). Germline V gene lookup returns CDR1 MDHEN and CDR2 SYDVKM. The CDR3 runs 15 residues. Between the trimmed V and J ends, which lost 6 bases and 0 bases, there was a span of 9 bases. This chain's CDR3 is CASRTGSSYNSPLHF. The DNA of the CDR3 is TGTGCCAGCAGGACAGGAAGCTCCTATAATTCACCCCTCCACTTT.

This chain uses TRBV6-5 with TRBJ2-5; 12 nucleotides match TRBD1. The CDR3 has 14 residues. Losses at the gene ends were 6 bases for V and 4 bases for J; bases not matched to a gene: 3. The germline V gene encodes CDR1 MNHEY and CDR2 SVGAGI. CDR3 loop: CASSLGQGAETQYF. The CDR3 DNA reads as TGTGCCAGCAGCCTGGGACAGGGGGCAGAGACCCAGTACTTC.

The chain's CDR3 is CSVEQQGLYGYTF. CDR3 DNA sequence: TGCAGCGTTGAACAGCAGGGGCTCTATGGCTACACCTTC. The chain uses TRBV29-1 and TRBJ1-2; a possible D gene is TRBD1 (6 bases). Germline V gene lookup returns CDR1 SQVTM and CDR2 ANQGSEA. CDR3 size: 13 residues. V was cut by 2 bases and J by 4 bases, with 11 bases left in between.

The chain links TRBV25-1 to TRBJ1-6; TRBD1 might be the D (5 bases). Germline CDR1 is MGHDK and CDR2 is SYGVNS. V was cut by 6 bases and J by 1 base, with 10 bases left in between. The CDR3 consists of 15 residues. The CDR3: CASSPGTSYNSPLHF. In nucleotides, the CDR3 is TGTGCCAGCAGCCCCGGGACGTCCTATAATTCACCCCTCCACTTT.

The rearrangement links TRBV7-9 to TRBJ1-2; possibly TRBD1 for D (6 bases). V was clipped by 1 base and J by 6 bases, with 15 bases between them. The germline CDR1 and CDR2 sequences are SEHNR and FQNEAQ (reference sequence). This CDR3 has 15 amino acids. CDR3 sequence reads: CASSLGEVRDNGYTF. In DNA form, the CDR3 reads TGTGCCAGCAGCTTAGGGGAGGTCAGGGACAATGGCTACACCTTC.

The chain uses TRBV29-1 and TRBJ2-4; D gene uncertain. V dropped 7 bases and J dropped 1 base, with 17 bases sitting between them. The CDR3 consists of 15 residues. CDR1 is SQVTM, CDR2 ANQGSEA, per germline. Here the CDR3 reads CSATLGITAKNIQYF. The CDR3 nucleotides are TGCAGCGCCACCCTGGGGATAACCGCCAAAAACATTCAGTACTTC.

This clone qualifies as large (0.1 to 1%). The chain couples TRBV2 to TRBJ1-5; D is unclear. Germline V gene data show CDR1 as SNHLY and CDR2 as FYNNEI. V lost 8 bases and J lost 3, with 11 bases in between. The CDR3 totals 13 residues. The CDR3 loop is CASGKEANQPQHF. CDR3 bases: TGTGCCAGCGGGAAGGAAGCCAATCAGCCCCAGCATTTT.